A selection of T cell receptor beta chains follows, all from one sample in a study of high-grade serous ovarian cancer treatment subgroups. Data came from immunoSEQ multiplex PCR; TCRdb stores just in-frame clones and leaves some out. The repertoire holds about 8,000 clones, with approximately 62% as singletons. The sequenced material came from tumor tissue. These receptors originate from a human donor with high-grade serous ovarian cancer. The CDR3 runs from the conserved cysteine through the conserved F or W.

j_gene,v_gene,CDR3aa
TRBJ2-1,TRBV14,CASSQELRSEQFF
TRBJ2-1,TRBV19,CASETSGLYNEQFF
TRBJ2-7,TRBV19,CASSSNSAGPYEQYF
TRBJ2-3,TRBV4-3,CASSQGEASDTQYF
TRBJ1-2,TRBV7-8,CASSLVGGSSNYGYTF
TRBJ2-2,TRBV6-5,CASRGDSYTGELFF
TRBJ2-1,TRBV28,CASSSLGTSGRIGQFF
TRBJ2-4,TRBV2,CASSEAITGTRNIQYF
TRBJ1-1,TRBV6-1,CASSRTAMNTEAFF
TRBJ1-5,TRBV2,CASSDRGRGQPQHF
.,TRBV2,CASSEASSGAYEQYF
TRBJ2-1,TRBV11-2,CASSLRINNEQFF
TRBJ1-2,TRBV5-6,CASSPGTGEGYGYTF
TRBJ1-6,TRBV7-6,CASSLGGQGSNSPLHF